This T cell receptor beta chain was recorded in a study of cytomegalovirus exposure and HLA in healthy donors. Study results and caveats: Most CMV-associated TCR beta chains appeared HLA-restricted in a later analysis. A highly shared variant cluster was judged a likely technical artifact. Earlier analysis yielded a pattern in which most TCR beta V segments were productive about 90% or about 30% of the time. Cytomegalovirus association was listed for about 180 TCR beta chains.

Vbeta (60) and Jbeta (13) primers were used in the PCR. TCRdb keeps only in-frame clones here, not all; method: immunoSEQ multiplex PCR. The sample includes over 150,000 clones, 77% of them seen just once. About this clone: Its antigen is unknown.

Germline V gene lookup returns CDR1 MNHNS and CDR2 SASEGT. CDR3 length: 14 amino acids. J was trimmed by 3 bases and V by 7 bases; bases with no gene match: 7. Material: PBMCs. V gene TRBV6-1 combines with J gene TRBJ2-5; TRBD2 matches 8 bases. The receptor's source is a woman between 55 and 75 years old in good health and CMV-seropositive. The CDR3 DNA reads TGTGCCAGCATTGCGGGAGGTTTCAAAGAGACCCAGTACTTC. Translation: CASIAGGFKETQYF.